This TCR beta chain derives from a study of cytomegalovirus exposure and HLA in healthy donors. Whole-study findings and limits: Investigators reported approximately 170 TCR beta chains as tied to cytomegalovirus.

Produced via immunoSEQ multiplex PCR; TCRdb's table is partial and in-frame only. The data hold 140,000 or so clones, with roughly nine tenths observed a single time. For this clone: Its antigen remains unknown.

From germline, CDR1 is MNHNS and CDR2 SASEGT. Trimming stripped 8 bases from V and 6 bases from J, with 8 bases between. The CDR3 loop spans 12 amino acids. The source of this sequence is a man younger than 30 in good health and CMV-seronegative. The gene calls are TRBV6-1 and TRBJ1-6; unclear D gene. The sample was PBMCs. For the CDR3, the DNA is TGTGCCAGCGGGCAGACTAATTCACCCCTCCACTTT. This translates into CASGQTNSPLHF.